The entry that follows covers one T cell receptor beta chain sequence. Its antigen is not identified. Blood samples of approximately 2.5 ml were drawn from every donor. This record belongs to a study of monozygotic twins with inflammatory bowel disease. Overall study results and limits: By inverse Simpson index, TCRbeta diversity was lower in IBD patients than in healthy co-twins.

Eight cDNA synthesis reactions were run for every sample. TCRdb re-called the 5' RACE reads, yielding one record per CDR3 amino acid sequence without DNA. The sample table sets out 330,000 or so distinct CDR3 sequences. Germline V gene lookup returns CDR1 MDHEN and CDR2 SYDVKM. The CDR3 is made up of 18 amino acids. The clonotype comes from a human donor with ulcerative colitis or Crohn's disease, or a healthy co-twin of an affected twin (not recorded which). The J gene is TRBJ2-3, the V gene TRBV28; the D call of TRBD2 rests on TCRdb alone, since no DNA is present to check it. The sequenced material came from blood. CDR3 residues: CASSLWPSGGGFGDTQYF.